The sample holds many counts of the clone carrying this TCR beta chain. Its antigen is not known. The germline V and J ends were trimmed by 4 bases and 7 bases, with 20 bases remaining between them. Per the germline V gene, CDR1 is SGHAT and CDR2 is FQNNGV. The CDR3 covers 16 residues. The source of the sample is a study of T-cell reconstitution after alpha-beta-depleted transplantation in children. Study outcomes and limitations: Several hundred expanded graft clones reportedly supplied alpha-beta T cells about two months after transplant. Surviving thymic progenitors and recipient T cells were the source of high TCRbeta diversity at day 60 in some patients. T-cell counts and diversity at one year post-transplant came mainly from newly produced T cells.

The TCRbeta library was prepared with unique molecular identifiers. TCRdb reanalysed the PCR reads using MiXCR and keeps one entry per CDR3 protein. The top ten hold 16% of the sample, which has about 100,000 distinct CDR3 sequences, about 7.5% seen once. This chain connects TRBV11-2 to TRBJ2-1; D ambiguous. This specimen was PBMCs, taken before TCRalphabeta/CD19-depleted stem cell transplant. This sequence was found in a boy between 2 and 10 years old with acute lymphoblastic leukemia, due to receive a stem cell transplant. The DNA for the CDR3 is TGTGCCAGCAGCTCCCCGCCTAGGGTGGTGTGGAATGAGCAGTTCTTC. Translation gives CASSSPPRVVWNEQFF.